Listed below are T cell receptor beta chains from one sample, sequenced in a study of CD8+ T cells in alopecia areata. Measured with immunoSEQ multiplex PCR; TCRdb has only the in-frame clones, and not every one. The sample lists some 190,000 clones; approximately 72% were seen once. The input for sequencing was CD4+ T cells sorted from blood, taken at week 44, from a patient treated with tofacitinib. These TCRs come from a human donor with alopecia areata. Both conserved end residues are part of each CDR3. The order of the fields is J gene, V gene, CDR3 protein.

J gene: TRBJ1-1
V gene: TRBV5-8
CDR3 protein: CASSHPSSRRTEAFF

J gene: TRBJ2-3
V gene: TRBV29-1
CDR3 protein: CSVAEQGRADTQYF

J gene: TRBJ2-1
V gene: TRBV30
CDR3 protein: CACDPWSSYNEQFF

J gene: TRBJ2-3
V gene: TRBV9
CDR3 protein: CASSEGQGAFADTQYF

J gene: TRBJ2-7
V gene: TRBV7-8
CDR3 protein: CASSLGQGRSYEQYF

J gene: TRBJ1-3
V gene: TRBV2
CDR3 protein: CASGGLTGNTIYF

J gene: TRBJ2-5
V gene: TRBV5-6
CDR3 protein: CASSLGLAGQETQYF

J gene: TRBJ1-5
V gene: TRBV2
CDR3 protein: CASSDPRNQPQHF

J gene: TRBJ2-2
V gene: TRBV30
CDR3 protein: CAWTETLTGELFF

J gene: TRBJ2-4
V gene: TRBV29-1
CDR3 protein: CSASAGQGKNIQYF

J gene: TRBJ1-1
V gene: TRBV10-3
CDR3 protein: CAISKGGTTNTEAFF

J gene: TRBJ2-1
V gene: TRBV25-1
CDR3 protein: CASGLEDHNEQFF

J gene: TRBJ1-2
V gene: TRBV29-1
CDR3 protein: CSVEEGRPYGYTF

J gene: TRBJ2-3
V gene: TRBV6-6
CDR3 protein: CASSYRTGGGTDTQYF

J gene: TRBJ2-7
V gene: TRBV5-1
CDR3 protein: CASSLDPQGTYEQYF

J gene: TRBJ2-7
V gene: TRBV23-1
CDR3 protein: CASPWDLWPGEQYF

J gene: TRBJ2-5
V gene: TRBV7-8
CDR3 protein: CASSLARRVSVQETQYF

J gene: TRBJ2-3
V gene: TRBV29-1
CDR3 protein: CSVDTGTTDTQYF

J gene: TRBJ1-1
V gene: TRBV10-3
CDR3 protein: CASDGGNTEAFF

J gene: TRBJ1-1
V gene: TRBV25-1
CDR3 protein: CASSGGGPTRTEAFF

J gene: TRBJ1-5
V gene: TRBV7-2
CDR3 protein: CASSPFASTSPQHF

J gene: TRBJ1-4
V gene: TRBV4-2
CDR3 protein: CASSQGDSTNEKLFF

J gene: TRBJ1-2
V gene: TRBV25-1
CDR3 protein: CASSDAANYGYTF

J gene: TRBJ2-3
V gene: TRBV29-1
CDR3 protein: CSAREGGTDTQYF

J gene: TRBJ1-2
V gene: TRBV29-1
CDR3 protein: CSVEVWSNYGYTF

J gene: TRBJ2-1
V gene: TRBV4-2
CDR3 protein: CASSQPIAGGNYEQFF

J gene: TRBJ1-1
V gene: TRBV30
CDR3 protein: CAWSRRRSNTEAFF

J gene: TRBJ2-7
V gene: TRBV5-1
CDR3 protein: CASSPGTGDLLEQYF

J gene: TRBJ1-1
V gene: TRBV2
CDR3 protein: CASSRPGQGNTEAFF

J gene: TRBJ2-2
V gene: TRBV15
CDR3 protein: CATSRDLAGELFF

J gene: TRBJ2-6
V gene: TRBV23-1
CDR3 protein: CASSQSNREGSGANVLTF

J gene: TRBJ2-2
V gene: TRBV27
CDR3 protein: CASSFGPNYGELFF

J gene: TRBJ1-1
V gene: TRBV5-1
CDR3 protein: CASSLGVGEEAFF

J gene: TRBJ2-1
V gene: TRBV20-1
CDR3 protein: CSARERGIQFF

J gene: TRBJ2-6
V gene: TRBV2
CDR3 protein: CASSANLGANVLTF

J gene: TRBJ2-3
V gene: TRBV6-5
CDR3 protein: CASSKTPEAQYF

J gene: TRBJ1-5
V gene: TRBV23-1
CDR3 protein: CASSQSRQGQSDQPQHF

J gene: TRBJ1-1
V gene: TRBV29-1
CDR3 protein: CSVDRGSGTEAFF

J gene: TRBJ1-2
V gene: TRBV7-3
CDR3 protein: CASSETGVDGYTF

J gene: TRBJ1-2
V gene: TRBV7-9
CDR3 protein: CASSRMIVDGYTF